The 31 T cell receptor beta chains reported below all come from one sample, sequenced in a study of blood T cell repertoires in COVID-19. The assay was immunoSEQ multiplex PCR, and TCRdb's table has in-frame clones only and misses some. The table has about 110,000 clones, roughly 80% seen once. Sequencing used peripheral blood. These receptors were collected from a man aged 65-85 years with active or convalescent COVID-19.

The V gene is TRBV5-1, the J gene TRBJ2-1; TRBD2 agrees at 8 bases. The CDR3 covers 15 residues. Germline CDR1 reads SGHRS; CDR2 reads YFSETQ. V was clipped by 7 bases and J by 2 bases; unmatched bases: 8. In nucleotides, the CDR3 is TGCGCCAGCCACACCAGCGGGGGCCCCTACAATGAGCAGTTCTTC. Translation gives CASHTSGGPYNEQFF.

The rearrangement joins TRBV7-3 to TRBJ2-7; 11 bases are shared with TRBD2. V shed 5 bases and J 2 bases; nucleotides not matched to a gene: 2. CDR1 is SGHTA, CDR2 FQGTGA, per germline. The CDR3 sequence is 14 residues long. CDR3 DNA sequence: TGTGCCAGCAGCCTAGCGGGGGGTCCCTACGAGCAGTACTTC. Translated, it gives CASSLAGGPYEQYF. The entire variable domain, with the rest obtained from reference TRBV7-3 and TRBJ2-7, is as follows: GAGVSQTPSNKVTEKGKYVELRCDPISGHTALYWYRQSLGQGPEFLIYFQGTGAADDSGLPNDRFFAVRPEGSVSTLKIQRTERGDSAVYLCASSLAGGPYEQYFGPGTRLTVT.

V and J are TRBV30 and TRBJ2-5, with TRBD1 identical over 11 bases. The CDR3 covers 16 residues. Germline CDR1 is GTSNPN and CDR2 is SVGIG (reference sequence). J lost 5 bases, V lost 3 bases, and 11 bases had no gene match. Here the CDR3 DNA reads TGTGCCTGGAGAGAAAGAGGACAGGGGGCCTGGGAGACCCAGTACTTC. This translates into CAWRERGQGAWETQYF.

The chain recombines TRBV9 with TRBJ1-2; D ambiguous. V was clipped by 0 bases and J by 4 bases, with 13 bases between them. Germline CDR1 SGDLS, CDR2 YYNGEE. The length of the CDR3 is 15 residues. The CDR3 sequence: CASSVGIEAGYGYTF. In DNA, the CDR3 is TGTGCCAGCAGCGTAGGAATTGAGGCTGGCTATGGCTACACCTTC.

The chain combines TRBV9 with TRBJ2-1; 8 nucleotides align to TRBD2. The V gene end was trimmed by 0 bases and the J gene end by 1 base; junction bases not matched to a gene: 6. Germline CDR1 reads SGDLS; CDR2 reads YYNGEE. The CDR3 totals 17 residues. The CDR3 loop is CASSVVGGGLSYNEQFF. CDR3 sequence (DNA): TGTGCCAGCAGCGTAGTGGGCGGGGGGTTATCCTACAATGAGCAGTTCTTC.

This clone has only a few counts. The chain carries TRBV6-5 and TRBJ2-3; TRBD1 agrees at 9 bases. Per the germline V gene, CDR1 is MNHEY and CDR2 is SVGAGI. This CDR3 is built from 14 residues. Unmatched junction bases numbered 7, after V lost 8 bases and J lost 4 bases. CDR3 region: CASLSGTGSDTQYF. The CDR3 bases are TGTGCCAGCCTGAGTGGGACAGGGTCAGATACGCAGTATTTT.

The CDR3 spells CASSYSAGFSDTQYF. The CDR3 coding sequence is TGTGCCAGCAGTTACTCCGCAGGGTTCTCGGATACGCAGTATTTT. The chain links TRBV6-6 to TRBJ2-3; D is perhaps TRBD1 (5 bases). The CDR3 has 15 amino acids. Germline CDR1 reads MNHNY; CDR2 reads SVGAGI (reference sequence). V lost 0 bases and J 6 bases, leaving 13 bases between the germline ends.

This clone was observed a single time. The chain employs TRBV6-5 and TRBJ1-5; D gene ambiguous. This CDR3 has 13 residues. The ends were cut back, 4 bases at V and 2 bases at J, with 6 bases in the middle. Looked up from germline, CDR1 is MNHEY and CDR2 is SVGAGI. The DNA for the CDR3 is TGTGCCAGCAGTTCACATCGCAATCAGCCCCAGCATTTT. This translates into CASSSHRNQPQHF.

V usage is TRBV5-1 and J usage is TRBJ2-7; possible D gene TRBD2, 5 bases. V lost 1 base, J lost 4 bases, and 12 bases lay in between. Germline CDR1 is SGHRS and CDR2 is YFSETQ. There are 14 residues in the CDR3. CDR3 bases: TGCGCCAGCAGCTTGAGCGGCGGAGAGTACGAGCAGTACTTC. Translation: CASSLSGGEYEQYF.

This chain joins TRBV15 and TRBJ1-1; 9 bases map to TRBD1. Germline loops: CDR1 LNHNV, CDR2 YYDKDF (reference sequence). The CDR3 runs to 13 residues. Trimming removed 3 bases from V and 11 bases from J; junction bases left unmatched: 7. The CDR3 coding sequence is TGTGCCACCAGCAGGGGACAGGGAGGGATGGCTTTCTTT. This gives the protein CATSRGQGGMAFF.

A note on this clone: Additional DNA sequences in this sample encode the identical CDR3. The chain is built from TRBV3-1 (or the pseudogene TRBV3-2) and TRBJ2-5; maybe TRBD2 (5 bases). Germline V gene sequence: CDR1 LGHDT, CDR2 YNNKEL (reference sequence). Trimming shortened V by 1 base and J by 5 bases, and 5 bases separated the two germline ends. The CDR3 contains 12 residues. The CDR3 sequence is CASSQGGETQYF. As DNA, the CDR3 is TGTGCCAGCAGCCAAGGAGGGGAGACCCAGTACTTC.

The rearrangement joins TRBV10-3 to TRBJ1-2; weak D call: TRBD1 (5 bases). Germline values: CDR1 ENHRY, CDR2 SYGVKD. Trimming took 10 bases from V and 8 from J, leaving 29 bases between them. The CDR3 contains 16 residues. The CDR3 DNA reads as TGTGCCAACGGCCGGGACGGAGGGACCAAATTACAAGGCTACACCTTC. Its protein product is CANGRDGGTKLQGYTF.

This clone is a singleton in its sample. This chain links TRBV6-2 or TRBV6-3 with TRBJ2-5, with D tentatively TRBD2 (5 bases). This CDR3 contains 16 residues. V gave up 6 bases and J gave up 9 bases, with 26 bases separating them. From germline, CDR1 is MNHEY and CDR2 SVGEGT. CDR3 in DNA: TGTGCCAGCAGACCTTACCGGGGTGGAAGATGGGTGGCCCAGTACTTC. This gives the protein CASRPYRGGRWVAQYF.

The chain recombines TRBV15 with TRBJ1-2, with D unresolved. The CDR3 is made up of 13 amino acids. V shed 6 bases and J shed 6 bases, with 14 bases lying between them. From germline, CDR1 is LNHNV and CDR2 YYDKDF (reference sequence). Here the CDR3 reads CATRELPGNGYTF. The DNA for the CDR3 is TGTGCCACCAGGGAGTTACCCGGGAATGGCTACACCTTC.

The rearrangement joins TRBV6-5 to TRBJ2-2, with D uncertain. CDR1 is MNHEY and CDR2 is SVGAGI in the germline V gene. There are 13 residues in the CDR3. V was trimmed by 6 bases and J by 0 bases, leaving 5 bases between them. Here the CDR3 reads CASREPNTGELFF. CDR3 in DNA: TGTGCCAGCAGAGAGCCGAACACCGGGGAGCTGTTTTTT.

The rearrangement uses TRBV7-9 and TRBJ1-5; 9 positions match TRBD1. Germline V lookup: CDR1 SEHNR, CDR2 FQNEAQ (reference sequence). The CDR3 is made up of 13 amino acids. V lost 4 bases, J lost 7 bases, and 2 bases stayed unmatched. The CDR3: CASSSGTGQPQHF. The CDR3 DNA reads TGTGCCAGCAGCTCCGGGACAGGGCAGCCCCAGCATTTT.

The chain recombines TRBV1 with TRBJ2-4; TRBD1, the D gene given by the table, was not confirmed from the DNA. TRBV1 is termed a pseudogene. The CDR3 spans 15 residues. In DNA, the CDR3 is TGCACCAGCAGTCGAATCCCCATCAGACAGGGTTGTAAGTACTTC. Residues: CTSSRIPIRQGCKYF.

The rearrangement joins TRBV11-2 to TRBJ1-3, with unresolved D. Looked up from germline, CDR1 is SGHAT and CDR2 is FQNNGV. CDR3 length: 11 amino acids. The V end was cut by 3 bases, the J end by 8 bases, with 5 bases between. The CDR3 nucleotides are TGTGCCAGCAGCTTGCTAGACACCATATATTTT. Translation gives CASSLLDTIYF.

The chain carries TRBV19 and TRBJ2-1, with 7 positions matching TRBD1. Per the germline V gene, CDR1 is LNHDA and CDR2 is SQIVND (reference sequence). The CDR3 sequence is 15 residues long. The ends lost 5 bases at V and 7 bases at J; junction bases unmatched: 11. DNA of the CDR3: TGTGCCAGTAGTCTCAGGGGGACCCTACAGAATGAGCAGTTCTTC. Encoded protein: CASSLRGTLQNEQFF.

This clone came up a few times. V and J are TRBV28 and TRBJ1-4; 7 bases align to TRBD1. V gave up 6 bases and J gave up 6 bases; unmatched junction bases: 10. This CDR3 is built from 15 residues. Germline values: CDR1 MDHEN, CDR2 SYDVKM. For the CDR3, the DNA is TGTGCCAGCAGCCTTCACGGGACAGTGGATGAAAAACTGTTTTTT. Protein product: CASSLHGTVDEKLFF.

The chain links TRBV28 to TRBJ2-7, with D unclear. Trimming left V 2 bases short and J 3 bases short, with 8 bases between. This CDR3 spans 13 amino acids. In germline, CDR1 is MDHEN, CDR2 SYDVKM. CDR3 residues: CASSLRRSYEQYF. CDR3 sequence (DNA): TGTGCCAGCAGTTTACGGAGAAGCTACGAGCAGTACTTC.

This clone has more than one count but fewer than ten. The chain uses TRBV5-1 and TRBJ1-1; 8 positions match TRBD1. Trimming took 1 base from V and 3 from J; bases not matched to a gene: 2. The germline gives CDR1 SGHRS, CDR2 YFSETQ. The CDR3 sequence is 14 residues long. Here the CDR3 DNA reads TGCGCCAGCAGCTTGATGACAGGGGACACTGAAGCTTTCTTT. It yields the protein CASSLMTGDTEAFF. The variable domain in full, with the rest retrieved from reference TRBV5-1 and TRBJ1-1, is KAGVTQTPRYLIKTRGQQVTLSCSPISGHRSVSWYQQTPGQGLQFLFEYFSETQRNKGNFPGRFSGRQFSNSRSEMNVSTLELGDSALYLCASSLMTGDTEAFFGQGTRLTVV.

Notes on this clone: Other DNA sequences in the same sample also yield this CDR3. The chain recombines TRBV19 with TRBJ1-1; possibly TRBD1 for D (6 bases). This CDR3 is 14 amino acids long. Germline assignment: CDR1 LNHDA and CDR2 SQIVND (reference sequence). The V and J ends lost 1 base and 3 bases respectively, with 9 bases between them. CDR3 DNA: TGTGCCAGTAGTATAGGGCAGGGGTACACTGAAGCTTTCTTT. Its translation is CASSIGQGYTEAFF.

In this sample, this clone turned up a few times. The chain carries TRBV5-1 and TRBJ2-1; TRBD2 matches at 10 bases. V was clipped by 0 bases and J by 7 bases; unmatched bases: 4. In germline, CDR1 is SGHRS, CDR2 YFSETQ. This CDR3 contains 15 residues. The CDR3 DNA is TGCGCCAGCAGCTTGGTTCTAGCGGGAGAGAATGAGCAGTTCTTC. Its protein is CASSLVLAGENEQFF.

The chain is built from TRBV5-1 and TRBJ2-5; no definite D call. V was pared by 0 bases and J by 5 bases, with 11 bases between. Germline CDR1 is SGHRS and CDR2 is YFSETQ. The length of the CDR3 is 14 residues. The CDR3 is CASSLEVTVETQYF. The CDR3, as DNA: TGCGCCAGCAGCTTGGAGGTGACTGTCGAGACCCAGTACTTC. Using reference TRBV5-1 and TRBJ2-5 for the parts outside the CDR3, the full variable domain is KAGVTQTPRYLIKTRGQQVTLSCSPISGHRSVSWYQQTPGQGLQFLFEYFSETQRNKGNFPGRFSGRQFSNSRSEMNVSTLELGDSALYLCASSLEVTVETQYFGPGTRLLVL.

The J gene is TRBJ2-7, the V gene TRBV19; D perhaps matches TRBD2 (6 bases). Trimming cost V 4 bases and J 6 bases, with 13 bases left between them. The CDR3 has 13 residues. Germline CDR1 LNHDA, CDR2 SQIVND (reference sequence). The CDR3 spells CASSSSGLAEQYF. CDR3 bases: TGTGCCAGTAGTAGTAGCGGATTAGCCGAGCAGTACTTC.

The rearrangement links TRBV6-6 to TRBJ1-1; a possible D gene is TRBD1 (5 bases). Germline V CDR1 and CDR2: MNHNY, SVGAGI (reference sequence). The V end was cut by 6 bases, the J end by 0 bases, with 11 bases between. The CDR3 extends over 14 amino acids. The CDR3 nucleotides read TGTGCCAGCAGAGGGACTGGGATGAACACTGAAGCTTTCTTT. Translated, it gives CASRGTGMNTEAFF.

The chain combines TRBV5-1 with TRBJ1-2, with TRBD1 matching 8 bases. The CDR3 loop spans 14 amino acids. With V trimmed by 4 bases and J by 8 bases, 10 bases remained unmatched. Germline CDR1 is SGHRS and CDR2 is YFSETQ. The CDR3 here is CASSPETGDYGYTF. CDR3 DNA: TGCGCCAGCAGCCCAGAGACAGGGGATTACGGCTACACCTTC.

The CDR3 protein is CASSPLIQGSGELFF. CDR3 sequence (DNA): TGTGCCAGCTCACCCCTCATACAGGGATCCGGGGAGCTGTTTTTT. The rearrangement links TRBV18 to TRBJ2-2; tentative D call: TRBD1 (6 bases). Per germline, CDR1 KGHSH and CDR2 LQKENI. The CDR3 is made up of 15 amino acids. With 3 bases removed from V and 6 bases from J, the gap between germline ends came to 14 bases.

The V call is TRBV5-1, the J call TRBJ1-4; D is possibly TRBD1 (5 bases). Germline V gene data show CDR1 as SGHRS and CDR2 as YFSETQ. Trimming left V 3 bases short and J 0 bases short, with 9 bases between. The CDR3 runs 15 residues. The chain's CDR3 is CASSSGGSTNEKLFF. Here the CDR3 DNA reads TGCGCCAGCAGCTCGGGGGGGTCAACTAATGAAAAACTGTTTTTT.

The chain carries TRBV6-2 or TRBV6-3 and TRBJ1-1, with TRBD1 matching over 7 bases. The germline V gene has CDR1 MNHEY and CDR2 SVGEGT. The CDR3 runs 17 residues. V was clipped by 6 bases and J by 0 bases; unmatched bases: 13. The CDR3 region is CASSKQGSGHMNTEAFF. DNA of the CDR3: TGTGCCAGCAGCAAACAGGGGTCAGGACACATGAACACTGAAGCTTTCTTT.